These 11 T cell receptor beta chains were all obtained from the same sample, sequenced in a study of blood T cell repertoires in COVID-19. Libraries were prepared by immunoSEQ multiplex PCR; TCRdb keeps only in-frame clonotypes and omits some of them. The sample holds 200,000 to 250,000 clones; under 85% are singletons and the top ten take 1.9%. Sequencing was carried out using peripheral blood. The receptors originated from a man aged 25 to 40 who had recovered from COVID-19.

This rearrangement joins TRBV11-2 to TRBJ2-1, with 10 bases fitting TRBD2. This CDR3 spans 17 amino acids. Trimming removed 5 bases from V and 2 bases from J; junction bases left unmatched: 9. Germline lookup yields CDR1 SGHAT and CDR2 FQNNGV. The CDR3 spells CASSPRVAGGPYNEQFF. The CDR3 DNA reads TGTGCCAGCAGCCCCCGGGTAGCGGGGGGACCCTACAATGAGCAGTTCTTC.

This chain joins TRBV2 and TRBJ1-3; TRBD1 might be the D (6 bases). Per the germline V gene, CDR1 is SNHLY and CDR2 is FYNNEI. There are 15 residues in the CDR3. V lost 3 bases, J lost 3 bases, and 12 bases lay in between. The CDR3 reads CASSDAGGHGNTIYF. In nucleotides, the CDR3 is TGTGCCAGCAGTGATGCGGGGGGGCATGGAAACACCATATATTTT.

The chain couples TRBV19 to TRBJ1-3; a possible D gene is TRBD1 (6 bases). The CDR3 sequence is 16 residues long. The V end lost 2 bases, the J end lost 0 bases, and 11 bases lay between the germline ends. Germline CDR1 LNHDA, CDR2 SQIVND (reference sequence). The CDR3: CASSIRSRGSGNTIYF. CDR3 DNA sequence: TGTGCCAGTAGTATAAGGAGCAGGGGCTCTGGAAACACCATATATTTT.

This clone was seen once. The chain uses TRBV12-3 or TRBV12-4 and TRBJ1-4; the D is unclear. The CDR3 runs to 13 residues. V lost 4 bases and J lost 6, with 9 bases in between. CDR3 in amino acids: CASSSHRDEKLFF. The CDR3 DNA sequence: TGTGCCAGCAGTTCCCACAGAGATGAAAAACTGTTTTTT.

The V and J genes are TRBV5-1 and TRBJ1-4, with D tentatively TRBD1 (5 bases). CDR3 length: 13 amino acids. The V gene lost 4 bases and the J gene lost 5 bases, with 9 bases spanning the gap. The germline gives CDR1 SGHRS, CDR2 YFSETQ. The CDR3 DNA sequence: TGCGCCAGCAGCGGGGGGATGAATGAAAAACTGTTTTTT. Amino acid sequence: CASSGGMNEKLFF.

CDR3 in DNA: TGCGCCAGCAGCCAAGATTTCCGAGCATCTGCCGGGGAGCTGTTTTTT. Translating gives CASSQDFRASAGELFF. The chain employs TRBV4-1 and TRBJ2-2; D is unresolved. The CDR3 consists of 16 residues. Trimming left V 0 bases short and J 6 bases short, with 14 bases between. Looked up from germline, CDR1 is MGHRA and CDR2 is YSYEKL.

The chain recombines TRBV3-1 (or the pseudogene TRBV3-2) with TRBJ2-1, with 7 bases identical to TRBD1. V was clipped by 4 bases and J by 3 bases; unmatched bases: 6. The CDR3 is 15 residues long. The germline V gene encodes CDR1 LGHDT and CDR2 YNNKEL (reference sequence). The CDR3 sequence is CASSPTRDSYNEQFF. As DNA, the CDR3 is TGTGCCAGCAGCCCCACCCGGGACAGCTACAATGAGCAGTTCTTC.

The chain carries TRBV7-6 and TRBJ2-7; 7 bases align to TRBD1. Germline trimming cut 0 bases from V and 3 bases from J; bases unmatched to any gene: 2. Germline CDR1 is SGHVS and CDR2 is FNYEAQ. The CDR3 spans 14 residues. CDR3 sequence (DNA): TGTGCCAGCAGCTTAGCAGGGGGCGTCTACGAGCAGTACTTC. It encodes CASSLAGGVYEQYF.

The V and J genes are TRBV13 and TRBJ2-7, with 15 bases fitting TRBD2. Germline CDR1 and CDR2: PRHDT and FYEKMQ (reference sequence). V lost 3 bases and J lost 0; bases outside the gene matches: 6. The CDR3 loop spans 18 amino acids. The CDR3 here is CASSLGTSGGPRSYEQYF. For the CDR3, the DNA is TGTGCCAGCAGCTTGGGGACTAGCGGGGGGCCCCGCTCCTACGAGCAGTACTTC.

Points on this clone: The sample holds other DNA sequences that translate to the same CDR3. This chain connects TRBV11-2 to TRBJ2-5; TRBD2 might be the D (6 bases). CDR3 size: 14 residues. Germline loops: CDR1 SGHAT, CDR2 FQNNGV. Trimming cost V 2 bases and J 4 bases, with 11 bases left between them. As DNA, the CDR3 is TGTGCCAGCAGCTTATCGGGCGGGGCAGAGACCCAGTACTTC. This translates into CASSLSGGAETQYF.

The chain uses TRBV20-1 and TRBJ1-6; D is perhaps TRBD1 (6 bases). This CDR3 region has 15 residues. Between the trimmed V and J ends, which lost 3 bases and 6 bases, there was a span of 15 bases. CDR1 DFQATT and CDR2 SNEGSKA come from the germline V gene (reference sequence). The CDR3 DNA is TGCAGTGCTAGTGCCCCCCCAGGGGTTAATTCACCCCTCCACTTT. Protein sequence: CSASAPPGVNSPLHF.